This TCR beta chain was identified during a study of radiotherapy plus CTLA-4 blockade in lung cancer. The V and J ends lost 0 bases and 1 base respectively, with 6 bases between them. The CDR3 sequence is 14 residues long. The germline V gene encodes CDR1 LNHNV and CDR2 YYDKDF (reference sequence). Only in-frame clones appear in the TCRdb table, and some are missing; sequencing was by immunoSEQ multiplex PCR. The repertoire holds around 44,000 clones, with approximately 86% as singletons. The starting material was peripheral blood, obtained from a patient treated with radiotherapy plus ipilimumab. This TCR was recovered from a human donor with non-small cell lung cancer that progressed on radiotherapy plus ipilimumab. Some clones in this sample may be carry-over from other donors' samples. The chain links TRBV15 to TRBJ1-1; D call uncertain. The CDR3 loop is CATSREGRNTEAFF. CDR3 sequence (DNA): TGTGCCACCAGCAGAGAGGGGAGGAACACTGAAGCTTTCTTT.